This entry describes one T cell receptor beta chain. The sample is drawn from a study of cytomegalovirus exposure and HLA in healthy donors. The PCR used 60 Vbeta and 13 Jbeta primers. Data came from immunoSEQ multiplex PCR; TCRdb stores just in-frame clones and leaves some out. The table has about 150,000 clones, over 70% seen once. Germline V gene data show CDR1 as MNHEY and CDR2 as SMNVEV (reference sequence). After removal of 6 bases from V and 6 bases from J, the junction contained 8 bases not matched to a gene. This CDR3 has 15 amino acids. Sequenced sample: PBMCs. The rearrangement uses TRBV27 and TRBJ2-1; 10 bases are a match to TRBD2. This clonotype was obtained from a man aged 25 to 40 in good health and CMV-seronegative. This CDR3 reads CASSLAGGPPNEQFF. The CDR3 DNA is TGTGCCAGCAGCTTAGCGGGGGGCCCGCCCAATGAGCAGTTCTTC.